This T cell receptor (beta chain) appears in the sequencing data of a study of chemoradiotherapy in HPV16-positive cancers. Overall study results and limits: During treatment, candidate HPV-specific clones and E7-related motifs expanded in tumor. For HPV16-positive patients, expanding HPV-responsive T cells associated with longer recurrence-free survival.

Repertoires were sampled repeatedly during chemoradiotherapy. TCRdb keeps only in-frame clones here, not all; method: immunoSEQ multiplex PCR. The table has some 10,000 clones, roughly 70% seen once. About this clone: Its antigen remains unknown.

This receptor was obtained from a human donor with HPV-associated anogenital cancer. Material: tumor tissue, obtained from a patient who underwent chemoradiotherapy.

In DNA, the CDR3 is TGTGCCAGCAGTTATAGGGACCTCGGGGCCTACGAGCAGTACTTC. Its protein is CASSYRDLGAYEQYF. This chain joins TRBV6-5 and TRBJ2-7; either TRBD1 or TRBD2 may fit D (5 bases each). The ends were cut back, 3 bases at V and 2 bases at J, with 14 bases in the middle. CDR3 length: 15 residues. Germline assignment: CDR1 MNHEY and CDR2 SVGAGI.